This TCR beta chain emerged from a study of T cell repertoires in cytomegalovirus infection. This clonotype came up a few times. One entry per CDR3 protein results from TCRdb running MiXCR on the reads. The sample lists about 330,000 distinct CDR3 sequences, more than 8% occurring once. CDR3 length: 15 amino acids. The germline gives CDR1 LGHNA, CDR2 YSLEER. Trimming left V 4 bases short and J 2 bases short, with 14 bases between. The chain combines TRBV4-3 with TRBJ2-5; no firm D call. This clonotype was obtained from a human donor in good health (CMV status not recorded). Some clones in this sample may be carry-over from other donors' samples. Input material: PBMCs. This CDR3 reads CASSLRGQAQETQYF. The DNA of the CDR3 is TGCGCCAGCAGCCTGAGAGGCCAGGCACAAGAGACCCAGTACTTC.